Sequencing of this T cell receptor (beta chain) was carried out in a study of T cell repertoires in cytomegalovirus infection. Overall study: Use of recently identified HLA-C-restricted and well-studied HLA-B-restricted CMV epitopes was part of the study.

Whole-study results and caveats: The cumulative frequency of public TCR beta families identified carriers of CMV plus the relevant HLA.

Each CDR3 protein is one row after TCRdb ran MiXCR on the reads. The sample includes 650,000 to 850,000 distinct CDR3 sequences, about 27% of them seen just once. Notes on this clonotype: The target antigen is unknown. Given the absence of the conserved phenylalanine or tryptophan at the CDR3 end, a read error is likely. Because the CDR3's place on the DNA is in doubt, the DNA is left out and the CDR3 is given as listed by TCRdb.

The CDR3 adds up to 9 amino acids, both ends counted. Germline lookup yields CDR1 SNHLY and CDR2 FYNNEI. The V and J genes are TRBV2 and TRBJ1-1. This TCR was sampled from a human donor in good health (CMV status not recorded). Some clones in this sample may be carry-over from other donors' samples. Sequenced material: cultured CD8+ T cells from PBMCs, taken from culture after CMV antigen stimulation. The CDR3 loop is CASMPNFEL.